This T cell receptor beta chain was recovered during a study of T-cell memory formation after mild COVID-19 (dated by TCRdb to the early 2020s). Study-wide context: TCR sequence clusters from the two donors were largely donor specific. In two donors, T-cell clones that expanded and contracted after mild COVID-19 were tracked by sequencing TCRalpha and TCRbeta repertoires over time. The cohort was made up of two young adult volunteers, one female and one male, who were previously healthy. Points the paper makes about the study in general: Whether the second-wave clones peaking on day 37 were SARS-CoV-2 specific was not confirmed. From day 15 to 85, contracting clones showed balanced CD4/CD8 phenotypes, whereas a second wave of clones that expanded from day 15 to 37 leaned towards CD4+. Contracting CD4+ clones were located mainly in the CM and EM memory subsets, whereas CD8+ clones were found to be enriched in EMRA. The study covered only a couple of mild cases, and larger cohorts including severe cases with pre-infection samples were considered necessary. Some responding clones were detected in pre-infection memory, which suggested that pre-existing cross-reactive memory T cells had joined the SARS-CoV-2 response.

Ficoll-Paque density gradient centrifugation was the method used to isolate PBMCs. TCRdb names Illumina NovaSeq 6000 as the instrument used. TCRalpha and TCRbeta cDNA libraries were constructed by 5'RACE with constant-segment primers, with sample barcodes and unique molecular identifiers being introduced. Trizol reagent was used to extract RNA from every sample. Library amplification was performed in two PCR steps, and a second sample barcode and Illumina TruSeq adapters were introduced in the second step. Sequencing of libraries was performed on an Illumina NovaSeq with 2 x 150 bp paired-end reads. Regarding the original processing steps: With migec v1.2.7, reads were demultiplexed and then collapsed into UMI-guided consensus sequences. Using mixcr v2.1.11, UMI consensuses were aligned to TRA and TRB V and J templates and then assembled into clonotypes. A clonotype was counted as expanded or contracted only if both edgeR and NoisET called the change significant, with noise models trained on biological replicates. For edgeR calls, a false discovery rate-adjusted p below 0.01 and a log2 fold-change threshold of 1 were applied. As an exploratory analysis of dynamics, PCA with hierarchical clustering was applied to max-normalized trajectories of the 1000 most abundant clonotypes. The CD4 or CD8 phenotype of responding clones was assigned using the separately sequenced CD4+ and CD8+ repertoires. TCRdb cleaned the public reads at Q25 with fastp, built clones with MiXCR and kept in-frame beta chains. One record per CDR3 amino acid sequence lists the most common genes and DNA. The V and J calls, along with clone size, are taken from TCRdb and not from the paper's own processing. Counted in this sample were 110,000 to 150,000 distinct CDR3 sequences; almost 25% of them appeared once. Approximately 25% of the sample is in the top ten clones.

This clonotype showed up just a few times. Its antigen remains unidentified. No much larger clone exists at a distance of one base, and base qualities are not known. CDR1 and CDR2 (SGHTA, FQGNSA) derive from the germline V gene. The CDR3, cysteine through phenylalanine, is 17 amino acids long. Of the read, only the CDR3 DNA is kept; its 51 bases are in frame from base 1. Clipping removes 5 bases from V and 4 bases from J, with 14 as the unmatched junction base count. The chain couples TRBV7-2 to TRBJ2-7, with TRBD2 matching 10 junction bases. Sequencing was performed on PBMCs or a T cell subset sorted from them (not recorded which). This TCR derives from an adult woman who had mild COVID-19 (a few samples of this study predate the infection). The sample titles of this study are shuffled in the database, so cell type and time point are left out; the donor was told from shared clones. The CDR3 loop reads CASSPLRRAGGPYEQYF. The DNA sequence is TGTGCCAGCAGCCCTCTTCGAAGAGCGGGAGGGCCATACGAGCAGTACTTC.